Listed here is a single T cell receptor (beta chain). Its target antigen remains unknown. Relative to the germline gene, one junction end is altered; a read error may explain this. The library was prepared for alpha chains; this beta chain is a stray read, so its frequency means little. The library came from 5' RACE. The instrument given in TCRdb is NextSeq 500. In the TCR library protocol, a unique molecular identifier was attached to each TCR cDNA molecule so that PCR and sequencing errors could be corrected. For the original study's pipeline: TCR identification, UMI-based error correction and CDR3 extraction were performed with Decombinator tools. TCRs above a frequency of 2 per 1,000, corresponding to the top 1% of the tumor frequency distribution, were defined as expanded. Expanded tumor TCRs were classed as regional if statistically deemed absent (corrected P<0.05) from at least one tumor region, otherwise ubiquitous. Renyi diversity was calculated using the R vegan package after each repertoire was subsampled 100 times to 5,000 TCRs. CDR3 similarity networks were constructed using string-kernel similarity of amino acid triplets, with links drawn between CDR3s whose pairwise similarity was above 0.82. Clones were called with MiXCR by TCRdb after fastp trimmed the public reads at Q25, and only in-frame beta chains were retained. Rows with one shared CDR3 protein collapse into an entry with the most common genes and DNA. These V and J calls are TCRdb output, not the study's own analysis. In all, the sample holds around 180 distinct CDR3 sequences, and less than 40% of those were seen once. Approximately 30% of the sample is taken by the ten largest.

This entry comes from a study of spatial heterogeneity in lung cancer (dated by TCRdb to between 2018 and 2021). For context, the study as a whole: More beta-chain than alpha-chain transcripts were consistently detected, likely reflecting higher beta-chain transcript abundance. The study linked features of the TCR repertoire to counts of nonsynonymous mutations, which were determined by whole-exome sequencing of tumor tissue. In non-small cell lung cancer, the study made a quantitative comparison of TCR alpha and beta repertoires among multiple tumor regions, matched nontumor lung and blood. At surgery, roughly 220 tumor regions, roughly 62 matched nontumor lung samples and more than 55 PBMC samples were TCR-sequenced for both alpha and beta chains. In the raw uncorrected reads, each unique combination of TCR and UMI appeared more than ten times on average. In tumor regions, TCR transcript counts showed a strong correlation with a T cell transcriptional module score from matched bulk RNA-seq.

Broad study findings and their caveats: Confirming at a functional level the hypothesis that regional TCRs recognize regional mutations was considered to require additional single-cell paired TCR alpha and beta sequencing. Counts of ubiquitous and regional expanded TCRs were found to correlate with counts of ubiquitous and regional nonsynonymous mutations, respectively. The number of expanded intratumoral alpha and beta TCRs correlated with the tumor nonsynonymous mutation count. TCR-seq coverage of tumor T cells was estimated to be only around 7% for alpha chains and roughly 13% for beta chains.

Explained via the paper, the time point label denotes: sample taken at primary tumor resection. Samples were obtained from approximately 76 patients with early-stage, untreated non-small cell lung cancer from the lung TRACERx cohort. TCR sequencing used whole RNA extracted from tumor and nontumor lung tissue, or from cryopreserved PBMC samples, without cell sorting. A patient was chosen for TCR sequencing only when enough RNA was available from at least two tumor regions. Tumor and adjacent nontumor lung specimens were reviewed by a lung pathologist before selection. The sequence came from a female donor with early-stage non-small cell lung cancer. Here the sequenced sample was lung tumor tissue, taken at surgery.

The CDR3 reads CATGGLAGAGDTQYW. The sequenced DNA is TGTGCCACCGGGGGACTAGCGGGAGCTGGAGATACGCAGTATTGG. The chain joins TRBV24-1 to TRBJ2-3; 14 bases in the junction line up with TRBD2. CDR1 and CDR2 were assigned from the germline V gene as KGHDR and SFDVKD. The CDR3 numbers 15 residues from cysteine through tryptophan. Only the CDR3 portion is preserved as DNA: 45 bases, with reading frame beginning at the first base.